A selection of T cell receptor beta chains follows, all from one sample in a study of technical replicates of blood from a handful of donors. The method was immunoSEQ multiplex PCR; TCRdb's version includes in-frame clones alone and lacks a portion of them. The repertoire consists of approximately 99,000 clones, with about 95% occurring once and the leading ten covering over 0.2%. The sample comprised T cells isolated from PBMCs. Receptor source: a human donor in good health. Both conserved end residues are part of each CDR3. A D gene is named only where the DNA matches it firmly. Expanded clones are given a class, and other clones once, few, many or no size at all.

TRBJ2-3 | TRBD2 | - | TRBV12-5 | TGTGCTAGTGGTTTAGGCGGGACTAGCTACAGTACGCAGTATTTT | CASGLGGTSYSTQYF
TRBJ1-2 | - | - | TRBV27 | TGTGCCAGCAGTTTATCCCGGGACTATGGCTACACCTTC | CASSLSRDYGYTF
TRBJ2-1 | TRBD2 | - | TRBV25-1 | TGTGCCAGCAGTGAGGCGGGAGCGGGGTACAATGAGCAGTTCTTC | CASSEAGAGYNEQFF
TRBJ1-6 | - | - | TRBV11-3 | TGTGCCAGCAGCTTAGAGCAGGGCCGATCACCCCTCCACTTT | CASSLEQGRSPLHF
TRBJ1-2 | - | - | TRBV9 | TGTGCCAGCAGCGTAGGGGGACATCCGCCCCTATGGGGCTACACCTTC | CASSVGGHPPLWGYTF
TRBJ1-1 | - | - | TRBV9 | TGTGCCAGCAGCGTAAACTTAAACACTGAAGCTTTCTTT | CASSVNLNTEAFF
TRBJ2-5 | - | - | TRBV28 | TGTGCCAGCAGTTCCGGCAGGGAAGAGACCCAGTACTTC | CASSSGREETQYF
TRBJ2-3 | - | - | TRBV19 | TGTGCCAGTAGTATAGATTACCAGGGAGGTCCCTCAGATACGCAGTATTTT | CASSIDYQGGPSDTQYF
TRBJ1-6 | - | - | TRBV27 | TGTGCCAGGACAATCACGGATTCACCCCTCCACTTT | CARTITDSPLHF
TRBJ2-1 | TRBD2 | - | TRBV30 | TGTGCCTGGGACCTATATTGCGCGGGTCTAGCGGGAGGGAGCTCCTACAATGAGCAGTTCTTC | CAWDLYCAGLAGGSSYNEQFF
TRBJ2-7 | - | once | TRBV18 | TGTGCCAGCTCACCGCGCCAGGGGAGAGAGCAGTACTTC | CASSPRQGREQYF
TRBJ1-2 | - | - | TRBV28 | TGTGCCAGCAGTTTTCTCACCAGGGATGGCTACACCTTC | CASSFLTRDGYTF
TRBJ1-1 | - | - | TRBV6-1 | TGTGCCAGCAGTGATAGAGGGTCAACTAGGGCTTTCTTT | CASSDRGSTRAFF
TRBJ2-5 | TRBD1 | - | TRBV27 | TGTGCCAGCAGTGCGGACAGGTTTAGAGAGACCCAGTACTTC | CASSADRFRETQYF
TRBJ1-1 | TRBD1 | - | TRBV4-1 | TGCGCCAGCAGCCAAGCTTTAGGGGACAGTAATGAAGCTTTCTTT | CASSQALGDSNEAFF
TRBJ1-5 | TRBD1 | - | TRBV2 | TGTGCCAGCAGTGGGGACAGGGGAGAACAGCCCCAGCATTTT | CASSGDRGEQPQHF
TRBJ2-1 | - | - | TRBV15 | TGTGCCACCAGCGGCCACTCCGAGGCGTACAATGAGCAGTTCTTC | CATSGHSEAYNEQFF
TRBJ2-5 | - | - | TRBV19 | TGTGCCAGTAGTATAGGGACTCGACCGCAAGAGACCCAGTACTTC | CASSIGTRPQETQYF
TRBJ2-7 | TRBD2 | - | TRBV4-1 | TGCGCCAGCAGCCAGGAGACTAGCGATAAGCAGTACTTC | CASSQETSDKQYF
TRBJ1-2 | TRBD1 | - | TRBV7-3 | TGTGCCAGCAGCTTAGGACAGGGGGCACACTATGGCTACACCTTC | CASSLGQGAHYGYTF
TRBJ1-1 | TRBD1 | - | TRBV10-3 | TGTGCCATCAGTGGAGGGGGCCCGGCGGTTTGGACTGAAGCTTTCTTT | CAISGGGPAVWTEAFF
TRBJ2-7 | - | - | TRBV9 | TGTGCCAGCAGCGTAGACGGGTCCTACGAGCAGTACTTC | CASSVDGSYEQYF
TRBJ2-3 | - | - | TRBV18 | TGTGCCAGCTCACTCGGGAACACAGATACGCAGTATTTT | CASSLGNTDTQYF
TRBJ1-2 | - | - | TRBV19 | TGTGCCAGTAGCTTCCCCGGCGAGGTCTATGGCTACACCTTC | CASSFPGEVYGYTF
TRBJ2-1 | - | - | TRBV19 | TGTGCCAGTAGTATAGCTAGCACTAGTGATGAGCAGTTCTTC | CASSIASTSDEQFF
TRBJ2-7 | TRBD2 | once | TRBV6-1 | TGTGCCAGCAGTGAACCACTAGCGGGAGACTTTCTCTACGAGCAGTACTTC | CASSEPLAGDFLYEQYF
TRBJ2-7 | - | - | TRBV27 | TGTGCCAGCAGTTTGAGGGGGAACTCCTACGAGCAGTACTTC | CASSLRGNSYEQYF
TRBJ2-2 | - | - | TRBV13 | TGTGCCAGCAGCTTAGTAGGTAGCCCCAGCGGGGAGCTGTTTTTT | CASSLVGSPSGELFF
TRBJ2-7 | - | - | TRBV5-4 | TGTGCCAGCAGCCCGGCGGTCCAGGGTAGGGACTACGAGCAGTACTTC | CASSPAVQGRDYEQYF
TRBJ2-3 | - | - | TRBV9 | TGTGCCAGCAGCCCCAGCGGAGCAACAGATACGCAGTATTTT | CASSPSGATDTQYF
TRBJ1-2 | - | - | TRBV5-1 | TGCGCCAGCAGATACCATTCGACACAGGCGGGGTATGGCTACACCTTC | CASRYHSTQAGYGYTF
TRBJ2-1 | - | - | TRBV19 | TGTGCCAGTAGTAGGCTCGACACGGATCTCGATGAGCAGTTCTTC | CASSRLDTDLDEQFF
TRBJ1-2 | TRBD1 | - | TRBV7-9 | TGTGCCAGCAGCTTAAATGACAGGGGGCCCACCTATGGCTACACCTTC | CASSLNDRGPTYGYTF
TRBJ1-5 | - | - | TRBV19 | TGTGCCAGTCTCCCTCAGGGGAACATGCAGCCCCAGCATTTT | CASLPQGNMQPQHF
TRBJ1-2 | TRBD1 | - | TRBV6-5 | TGTGCCACCCGACAGGGAGTATCGAATGGCTACACCTTC | CATRQGVSNGYTF
TRBJ2-7 | TRBD1 | - | TRBV5-6 | TGTGCCAGCAGCCTTAAACAGGGGCCCCCCTACGAGCAGTACTTC | CASSLKQGPPYEQYF
TRBJ1-1 | TRBD1 | - | TRBV5-4 | TGTGCCAGCAGCCATTCGCAGGGGGGACACACTGAAGCTTTCTTT | CASSHSQGGHTEAFF
TRBJ2-2 | - | - | TRBV7-9 | TGTGCCAGCAGCCAACCCATAGAGCCCGGGGAGCTGTTTTTT | CASSQPIEPGELFF
TRBJ1-1 | - | - | TRBV15 | TGTGCCACCAGCAGAGTCCCTCTGAGGACAGCGAACACTGAAGCTTTCTTT | CATSRVPLRTANTEAFF
TRBJ2-7 | - | - | TRBV7-8 | TGTGCCAGCACCCCCAAGGACTATTCTACGGGGCAGTACTTC | CASTPKDYSTGQYF
TRBJ2-1 | - | - | TRBV2 | TGTGCCAGCAGTGAAGTGAGGAGCTCCTACAATGAGCAGTTCTTC | CASSEVRSSYNEQFF
TRBJ2-7 | TRBD2 | - | TRBV11-2 | TGTGCCAGCAGCTACTCCAGCGGGACCTACGAGCAGTACTTC | CASSYSSGTYEQYF
TRBJ1-5 | TRBD1 | - | TRBV27 | TGTGCCAGCAGTCCAATCCGGGACAGGGTTTTTCGGTATAGCAATCAGCCCCAGCATTTT | CASSPIRDRVFRYSNQPQHF
TRBJ2-5 | TRBD1 | - | TRBV13 | TGTGCCAGCAGCCCGCGGACAGGGGAAGAGACCCAGTACTTC | CASSPRTGEETQYF
TRBJ2-5 | - | - | TRBV5-4 | TGTGCCAGCAGCTCATGGGGCGGAGAAGAGACCCAGTACTTC | CASSSWGGEETQYF
TRBJ1-3 | - | once | TRBV6-5 | TGTGCCAGCAGGACAGAGAGCTCTGGAAACACCATATATTTT | CASRTESSGNTIYF
TRBJ1-1 | - | few | TRBV18 | TGTGCCAGCTCACCATTGGAGGCCTCGAGGAACACTGAAGCTTTCTTT | CASSPLEASRNTEAFF
TRBJ1-1 | - | - | TRBV6-6 | TGTGCCAGCTTTAAACTCCCGATGGACACTGAAGCTTTCTTT | CASFKLPMDTEAFF
TRBJ2-7 | - | once | TRBV11-2 | TGTGCCAGCAGCACAACCTCGACTACCTACGAGCAGTACTTC | CASSTTSTTYEQYF
TRBJ2-1 | TRBD1 | - | TRBV10-3 | TGTGCCATCAGTGACTCTGTTACAGGGGGCGCATGGAATGAGCAGTTCTTC | CAISDSVTGGAWNEQFF
TRBJ1-2 | - | - | TRBV7-9 | TGTGCCAGCAGCCTGGGCAGCTACACCTTC | CASSLGSYTF
TRBJ1-3 | - | - | TRBV5-1 | TGCGCCAGCGCAGGGGACTCTGGAAACACCATATATTTT | CASAGDSGNTIYF
TRBJ2-3 | - | - | TRBV28 | TGTGCCAGCAGTTTATGGGCGGGTGGTGACACAGATACGCAGTATTTT | CASSLWAGGDTDTQYF